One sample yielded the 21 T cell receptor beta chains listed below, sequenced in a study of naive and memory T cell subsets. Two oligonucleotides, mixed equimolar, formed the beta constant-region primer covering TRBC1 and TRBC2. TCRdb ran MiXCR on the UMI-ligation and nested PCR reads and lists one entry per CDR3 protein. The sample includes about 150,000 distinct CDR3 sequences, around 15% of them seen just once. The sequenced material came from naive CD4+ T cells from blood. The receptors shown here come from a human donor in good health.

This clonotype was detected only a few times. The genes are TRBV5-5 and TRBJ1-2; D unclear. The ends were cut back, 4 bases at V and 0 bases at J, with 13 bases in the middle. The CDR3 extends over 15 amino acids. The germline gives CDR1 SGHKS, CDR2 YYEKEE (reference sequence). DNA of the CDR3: TGTGCCAGCAGCCCCTCCTGGTCCGCTAACTATGGCTACACCTTC. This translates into CASSPSWSANYGYTF.

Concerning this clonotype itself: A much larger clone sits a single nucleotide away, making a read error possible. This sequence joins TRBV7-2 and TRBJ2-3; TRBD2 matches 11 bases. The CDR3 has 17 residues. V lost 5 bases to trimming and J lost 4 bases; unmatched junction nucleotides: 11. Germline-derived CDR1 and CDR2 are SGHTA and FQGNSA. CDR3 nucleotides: TGTGCCAGCAGCCCCCTGGCTAGCGGGAGGTGTGCAGATACGCAGTATTTT. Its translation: CASSPLASGRCADTQYF. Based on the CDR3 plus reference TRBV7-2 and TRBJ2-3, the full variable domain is GAGVSQSPSNKVTEKGKDVELRCDPISGHTALYWYRQSLGQGLEFLIYFQGNSAPDKSGLPSDRFSAERTGGSVSTLTIQRTQQEDSAVYLCASSPLASGRCADTQYFGPGTRLTVL.

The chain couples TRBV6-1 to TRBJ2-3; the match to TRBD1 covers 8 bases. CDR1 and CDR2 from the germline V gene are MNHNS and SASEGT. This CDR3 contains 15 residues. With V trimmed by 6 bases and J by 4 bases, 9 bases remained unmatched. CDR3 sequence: CASSRGQADADTQYF. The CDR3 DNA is TGTGCCAGCAGCCGGGGACAGGCCGACGCAGATACGCAGTATTTT.

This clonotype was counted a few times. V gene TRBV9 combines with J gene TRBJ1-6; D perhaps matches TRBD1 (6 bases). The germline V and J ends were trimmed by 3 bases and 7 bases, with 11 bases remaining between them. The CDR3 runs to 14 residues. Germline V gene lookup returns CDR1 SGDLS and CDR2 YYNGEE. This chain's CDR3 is CASSGDTGNSPLHF. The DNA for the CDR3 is TGTGCCAGCAGCGGCGACACAGGGAATTCACCCCTCCACTTT.

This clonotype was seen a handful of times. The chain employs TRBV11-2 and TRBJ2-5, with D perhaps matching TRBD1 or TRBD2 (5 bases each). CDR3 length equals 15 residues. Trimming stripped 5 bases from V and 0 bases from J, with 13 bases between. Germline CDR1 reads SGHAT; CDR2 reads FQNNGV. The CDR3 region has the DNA TGTGCCAGCAGCCACGGGACGCAATACCAAGAGACCCAGTACTTC. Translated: CASSHGTQYQETQYF.

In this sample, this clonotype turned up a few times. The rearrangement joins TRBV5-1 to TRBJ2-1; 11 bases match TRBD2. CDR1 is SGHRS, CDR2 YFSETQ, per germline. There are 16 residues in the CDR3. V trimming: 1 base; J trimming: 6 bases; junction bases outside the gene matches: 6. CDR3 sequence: CASSLLAGGPTNEQFF. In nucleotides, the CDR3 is TGCGCCAGCAGCTTGTTAGCGGGAGGGCCGACCAATGAGCAGTTCTTC. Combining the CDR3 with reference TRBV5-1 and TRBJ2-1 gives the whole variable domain KAGVTQTPRYLIKTRGQQVTLSCSPISGHRSVSWYQQTPGQGLQFLFEYFSETQRNKGNFPGRFSGRQFSNSRSEMNVSTLELGDSALYLCASSLLAGGPTNEQFFGPGTRLTVL.

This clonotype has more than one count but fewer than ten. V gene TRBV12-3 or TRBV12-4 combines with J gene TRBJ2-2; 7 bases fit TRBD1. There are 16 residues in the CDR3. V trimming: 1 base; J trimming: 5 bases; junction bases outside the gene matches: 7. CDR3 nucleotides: TGTGCCAGCAGTTTAGGACAGGGAGATAAAACCGGGGAGCTGTTTTTT. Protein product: CASSLGQGDKTGELFF.

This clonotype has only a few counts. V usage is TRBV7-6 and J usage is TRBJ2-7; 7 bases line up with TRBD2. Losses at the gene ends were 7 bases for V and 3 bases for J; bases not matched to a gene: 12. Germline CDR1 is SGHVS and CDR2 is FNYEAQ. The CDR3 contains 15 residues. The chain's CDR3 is CASTSLLAANYEQYF. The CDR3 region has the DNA TGTGCCAGCACCTCACTCCTAGCGGCGAACTACGAGCAGTACTTC. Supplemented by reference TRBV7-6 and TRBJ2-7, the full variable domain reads GAGVSQSPRYKVTKRGQDVALRCDPISGHVSLYWYRQALGQGPEFLTYFNYEAQQDKSGLPNDRFSAERPEGSISTLTIQRTEQRDSAMYRCASTSLLAANYEQYFGPGTRLTVT.

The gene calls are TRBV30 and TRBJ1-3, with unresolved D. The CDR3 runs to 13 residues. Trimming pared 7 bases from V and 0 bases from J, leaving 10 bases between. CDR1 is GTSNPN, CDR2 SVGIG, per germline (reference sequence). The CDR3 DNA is TGTGCCTACGGGAGTCCCTCTGGAAACACCATATATTTT. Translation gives CAYGSPSGNTIYF.

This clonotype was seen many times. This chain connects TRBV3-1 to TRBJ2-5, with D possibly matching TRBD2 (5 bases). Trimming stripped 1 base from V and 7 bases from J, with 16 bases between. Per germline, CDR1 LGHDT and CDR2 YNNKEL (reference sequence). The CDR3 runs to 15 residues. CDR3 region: CASSQGPSVEGTQYF. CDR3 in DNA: TGTGCCAGCAGCCAAGGACCCTCGGTTGAGGGGACCCAGTACTTC.

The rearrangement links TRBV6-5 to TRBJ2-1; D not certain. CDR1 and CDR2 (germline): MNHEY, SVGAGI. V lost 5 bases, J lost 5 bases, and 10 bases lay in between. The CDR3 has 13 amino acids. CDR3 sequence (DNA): TGTGCCAGCAGTCGGGCAGAAGACAATGAGCAGTTCTTC. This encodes CASSRAEDNEQFF.

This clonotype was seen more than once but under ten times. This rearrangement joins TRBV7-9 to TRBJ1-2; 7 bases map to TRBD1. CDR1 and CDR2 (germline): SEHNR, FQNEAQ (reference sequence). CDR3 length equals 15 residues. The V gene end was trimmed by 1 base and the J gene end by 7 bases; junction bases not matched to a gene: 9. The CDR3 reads CASSLEVRGATGYTF. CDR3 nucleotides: TGTGCCAGCAGCTTAGAAGTCAGGGGGGCAACTGGCTACACCTTC.

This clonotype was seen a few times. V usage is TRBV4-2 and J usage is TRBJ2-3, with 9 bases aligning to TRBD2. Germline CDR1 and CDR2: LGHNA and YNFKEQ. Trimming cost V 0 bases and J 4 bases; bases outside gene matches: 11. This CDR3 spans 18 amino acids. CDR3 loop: CASSQDRGLAGVSDTQYF. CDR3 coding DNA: TGTGCCAGCAGCCAAGATCGGGGTTTAGCGGGAGTTTCAGATACGCAGTATTTT.

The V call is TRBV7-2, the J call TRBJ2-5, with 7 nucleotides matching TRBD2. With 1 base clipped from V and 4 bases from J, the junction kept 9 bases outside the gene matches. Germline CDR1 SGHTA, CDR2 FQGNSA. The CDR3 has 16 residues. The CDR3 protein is CASSLVVGRGGETQYF. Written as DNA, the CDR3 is TGTGCCAGCAGCTTAGTAGTGGGGAGGGGCGGAGAGACCCAGTACTTC.

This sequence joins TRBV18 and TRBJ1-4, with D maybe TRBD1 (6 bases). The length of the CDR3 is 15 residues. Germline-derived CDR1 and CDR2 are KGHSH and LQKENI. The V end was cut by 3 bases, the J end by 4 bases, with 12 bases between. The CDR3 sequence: CASSPGRGYNEKLFF. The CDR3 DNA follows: TGTGCCAGCTCACCTGGCAGGGGTTATAATGAAAAACTGTTTTTT.

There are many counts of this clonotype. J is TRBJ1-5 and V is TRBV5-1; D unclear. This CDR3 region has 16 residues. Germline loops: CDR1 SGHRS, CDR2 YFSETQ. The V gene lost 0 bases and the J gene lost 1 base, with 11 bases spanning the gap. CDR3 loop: CASSLEGGISNQPQHF. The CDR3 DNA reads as TGCGCCAGCAGCTTGGAGGGAGGGATCAGCAATCAGCCCCAGCATTTT.

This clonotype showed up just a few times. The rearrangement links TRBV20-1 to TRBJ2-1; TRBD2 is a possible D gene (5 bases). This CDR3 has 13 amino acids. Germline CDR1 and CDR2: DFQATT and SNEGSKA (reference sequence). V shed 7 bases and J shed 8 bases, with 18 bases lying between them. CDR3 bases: TGCAGTGGAGGCGGCGGAGGCTGGGATGAGCAGTTCTTC. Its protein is CSGGGGGWDEQFF.

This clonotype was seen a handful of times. CDR3 protein: CSVKDSNSNQPQHF. The CDR3 DNA reads as TGCAGCGTCAAGGACAGCAATAGCAATCAGCCCCAGCATTTT. The chain has TRBV29-1 and TRBJ1-5, with D perhaps matching TRBD1 (6 bases). CDR1 SQVTM and CDR2 ANQGSEA come from the germline V gene. This CDR3 contains 14 residues. Between the trimmed V and J ends, which lost 6 bases and 0 bases, there was a span of 12 bases.

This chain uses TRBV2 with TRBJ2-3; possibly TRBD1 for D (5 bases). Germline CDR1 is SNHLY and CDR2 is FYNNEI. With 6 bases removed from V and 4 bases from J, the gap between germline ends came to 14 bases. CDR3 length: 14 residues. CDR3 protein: CASRAQVDADTQYF. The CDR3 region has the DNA TGTGCCAGCAGAGCACAGGTTGATGCAGATACGCAGTATTTT. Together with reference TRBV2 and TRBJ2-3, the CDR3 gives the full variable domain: EPEVTQTPSHQVTQMGQEVILRCVPISNHLYFYWYRQILGQKVEFLVSFYNNEISEKSEIFDDQFSVERPDGSNFTLKIRSTKLEDSAMYFCASRAQVDADTQYFGPGTRLTVL.

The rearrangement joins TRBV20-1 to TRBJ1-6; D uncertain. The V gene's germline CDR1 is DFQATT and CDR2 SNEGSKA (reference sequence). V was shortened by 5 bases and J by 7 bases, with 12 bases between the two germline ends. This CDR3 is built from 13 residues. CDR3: CSAFQDVNSPLHF. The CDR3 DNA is TGCAGTGCTTTCCAGGATGTAAATTCACCCCTCCACTTT.

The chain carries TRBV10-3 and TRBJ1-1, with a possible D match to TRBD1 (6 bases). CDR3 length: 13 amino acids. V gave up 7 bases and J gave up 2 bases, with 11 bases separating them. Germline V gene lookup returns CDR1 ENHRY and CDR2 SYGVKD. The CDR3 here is CAIMGTLNTEAFF. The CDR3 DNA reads TGTGCCATCATGGGGACACTAAACACTGAAGCTTTCTTT.